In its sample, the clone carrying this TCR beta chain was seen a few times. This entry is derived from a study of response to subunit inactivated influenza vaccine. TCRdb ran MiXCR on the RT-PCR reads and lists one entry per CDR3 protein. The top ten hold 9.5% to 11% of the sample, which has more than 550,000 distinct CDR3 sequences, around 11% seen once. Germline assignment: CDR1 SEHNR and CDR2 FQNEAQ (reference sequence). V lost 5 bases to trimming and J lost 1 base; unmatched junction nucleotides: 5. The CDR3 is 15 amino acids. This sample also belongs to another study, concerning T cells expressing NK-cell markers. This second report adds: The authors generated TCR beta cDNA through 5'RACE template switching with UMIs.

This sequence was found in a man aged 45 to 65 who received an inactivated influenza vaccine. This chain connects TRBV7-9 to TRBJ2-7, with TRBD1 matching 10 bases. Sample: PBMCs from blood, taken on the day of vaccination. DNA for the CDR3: TGTGCCAGCAGCCACCGGGACAGGGGTTCCTACGAGCAGTACTTC. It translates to CASSHRDRGSYEQYF.